The 18 T cell receptor beta chains reported below all come from one sample, sequenced in a study of blood T cell repertoires in COVID-19. Produced via immunoSEQ multiplex PCR; TCRdb's table is partial and in-frame only. The sample has about 68,000 clones, 80% to 90% seen once. The sample taken for sequencing was peripheral blood. These receptor sequences come from a young man with acute or convalescent COVID-19.

This chain joins TRBV6-1 and TRBJ1-1, with TRBD1 as a possible D gene (6 bases). Looked up from germline, CDR1 is MNHNS and CDR2 is SASEGT. There are 15 residues in the CDR3. V lost 2 bases and J 4 bases, leaving 14 bases between the germline ends. This CDR3 is CASSESGGAGTEAFF. CDR3 in DNA: TGTGCCAGCAGTGAATCGGGGGGCGCGGGCACTGAAGCTTTCTTT.

This clone was picked up one time. The V call is TRBV6-5, the J call TRBJ2-5; the D gene is possibly TRBD2 (5 bases). Germline V gene data show CDR1 as MNHEY and CDR2 as SVGAGI. V dropped 0 bases and J dropped 1 base, with 9 bases sitting between them. The CDR3 is 15 residues long. The CDR3 spells CASSYSLVPQETQYF. CDR3 coding DNA: TGTGCCAGCAGTTACTCACTAGTCCCCCAAGAGACCCAGTACTTC.

As concerns this clone: One end of the junction does not line up with germline, which may come from a read error. This chain connects TRBV24-1 to TRBJ1-1; D gene uncertain. CDR3 length: 11 amino acids. The germline V gene encodes CDR1 KGHDR and CDR2 SFDVKD. Here the CDR3 reads CATSDFGPIPF. The CDR3 region has the DNA TGTGCCACCAGTGATTTTGGGCCCATCCCCTTT.

The V gene is TRBV6-5, the J gene TRBJ2-5; possibly TRBD1 for D (6 bases). Trimming removed 0 bases from V and 5 bases from J, with 7 bases in between. Germline CDR1 MNHEY, CDR2 SVGAGI. The CDR3 consists of 13 residues. CDR3 DNA sequence: TGTGCCAGCAGTTACTCGGGGGCTGAGACCCAGTACTTC. This translates into CASSYSGAETQYF.

The chain combines TRBV28 with TRBJ2-1; a weak D match, TRBD2 (6 bases). Trimming shortened V by 5 bases and J by 3 bases, and 14 bases separated the two germline ends. The CDR3 totals 15 residues. Germline V CDR1 and CDR2: MDHEN, SYDVKM. The chain's CDR3 is CASSTRETGYNEQFF. CDR3 sequence (DNA): TGTGCCAGCAGTACACGGGAGACGGGCTACAATGAGCAGTTCTTC.

J is TRBJ2-1 and V is TRBV6-2 or TRBV6-3, with D possibly TRBD1 on 6 matching bases. V lost 2 bases and J lost 2, with 13 bases in between. The germline CDR1 and CDR2 sequences are MNHEY and SVGEGT. This CDR3 contains 16 residues. As DNA, the CDR3 is TGTGCCAGCAGTTACGTGCCGGGACAAGCCTACAATGAGCAGTTCTTC. As protein: CASSYVPGQAYNEQFF.

CDR3: CASSLGRSVTGGEWNEQFF. DNA of the CDR3: TGTGCCAGCAGCCTAGGTCGGTCGGTGACAGGGGGCGAGTGGAATGAGCAGTTCTTC. This chain uses TRBV7-9 with TRBJ2-1; 10 bases fit TRBD1. CDR3 length: 19 residues. The V gene's germline CDR1 is SEHNR and CDR2 FQNEAQ (reference sequence). Germline trimming cut 5 bases from V and 7 bases from J; bases unmatched to any gene: 20.

This clone was seen just once. This CDR3 is CASSPRTKVGNEQFF. The CDR3 DNA follows: TGTGCCAGCTCACCCCGGACTAAGGTCGGGAATGAGCAGTTCTTC. The V and J genes are TRBV18 and TRBJ2-1, with a weak D call TRBD2 (6 bases). In germline, CDR1 is KGHSH, CDR2 LQKENI. Trimming cost V 3 bases and J 7 bases, with 16 bases left between them. This CDR3 is 15 amino acids long.

This clone is a singleton in its sample. The chain uses TRBV4-1 and TRBJ1-1; unclear D gene. The CDR3 sequence is 16 residues long. Trimming left V 1 base short and J 11 bases short, with 23 bases between. CDR1 and CDR2 from the germline V gene are MGHRA and YSYEKL. The CDR3 here is CASSQGLVPKAKNAFF. Written as DNA, the CDR3 is TGCGCCAGCAGCCAAGGACTAGTACCGAAGGCGAAGAACGCTTTCTTT.

The chain is built from TRBV6-5 and TRBJ2-5; 8 nucleotides match TRBD2. This CDR3 has 15 residues. V lost 8 bases and J lost 5; bases outside the gene matches: 13. The germline V gene has CDR1 MNHEY and CDR2 SVGAGI. CDR3 coding DNA: TGTGCCAGCGGACGACTCGGGGGGGCTCGGGAGACCCAGTACTTC. This encodes CASGRLGGARETQYF.

V gene TRBV5-1 combines with J gene TRBJ1-1; D uncertain. V was shortened by 2 bases and J by 8 bases, with 13 bases between the two germline ends. This CDR3 spans 13 amino acids. CDR1 is SGHRS, CDR2 YFSETQ, per germline. CDR3 nucleotides: TGCGCCAGCAGCTTATCGACACACCTGGAAGCTTTCTTT. Protein sequence: CASSLSTHLEAFF.

This chain joins TRBV9 and TRBJ2-7; D may be TRBD2 (6 bases). The CDR3 consists of 14 residues. Germline values: CDR1 SGDLS, CDR2 YYNGEE. Trimming shortened V by 7 bases and J by 0 bases, and 14 bases separated the two germline ends. The CDR3 sequence is CASGPRESSYEQYF. The CDR3 DNA follows: TGTGCCAGCGGTCCCCGGGAGAGCTCCTACGAGCAGTACTTC.

V usage is TRBV7-9 and J usage is TRBJ2-7, with 9 bases lining up with TRBD1. The CDR3 spans 15 residues. The ends lost 4 bases at V and 7 bases at J; junction bases unmatched: 11. Germline V gene lookup returns CDR1 SEHNR and CDR2 FQNEAQ (reference sequence). The chain's CDR3 is CASSSEGTGRREQYF. CDR3 coding DNA: TGTGCCAGCAGCTCAGAAGGGACAGGGAGGAGGGAGCAGTACTTC.

The chain is built from TRBV19 and TRBJ2-1; D is ambiguous. Germline V gene lookup returns CDR1 LNHDA and CDR2 SQIVND (reference sequence). This CDR3 has 14 residues. V gave up 5 bases and J gave up 0 bases, with 8 bases separating them. The CDR3 loop reads CASSRVSSYNEQFF. The CDR3 region has the DNA TGTGCCAGTAGTCGGGTAAGCTCCTACAATGAGCAGTTCTTC.

The rearrangement links TRBV2 to TRBJ2-7; D is uncertain. V shed 5 bases and J shed 2 bases, with 10 bases lying between them. Germline V CDR1 and CDR2: SNHLY, FYNNEI. This CDR3 has 13 amino acids. CDR3 protein: CASSPPTAYEQYF. In nucleotides, the CDR3 is TGTGCCAGCAGTCCCCCAACAGCCTACGAGCAGTACTTC.

The chain uses TRBV5-6 and TRBJ2-3; D unresolved. Germline values: CDR1 SGHDT, CDR2 YYEEEE. The CDR3 has 13 residues. The germline V and J ends were trimmed by 1 base and 4 bases, with 7 bases remaining between them. The CDR3 DNA reads TGTGCCAGCAGCTTGCCCCTATCAGATACGCAGTATTTT. Translated, it gives CASSLPLSDTQYF.

V is TRBV29-1 and J is TRBJ2-3; tentatively, D is TRBD2 (6 bases). This CDR3 spans 12 amino acids. The V gene lost 4 bases and the J gene lost 5 bases, with 10 bases spanning the gap. Germline V gives CDR1 SQVTM, CDR2 ANQGSEA. This CDR3 is CSVALEGDTQYF. CDR3 coding DNA: TGCAGCGTTGCCCTGGAGGGAGATACGCAGTATTTT.

The genes are TRBV29-1 and TRBJ2-3; weak D call: TRBD1 (6 bases). CDR3 length: 15 residues. CDR1 is SQVTM, CDR2 ANQGSEA, per germline. Deletions cut 1 base from V and 1 base from J, with 12 bases between. The CDR3 protein is CSVEGGQGGTDTQYF. CDR3 nucleotides: TGCAGCGTTGAAGGGGGGCAGGGTGGCACAGATACGCAGTATTTT.